The source of this TCR beta chain is a study of cytomegalovirus exposure and HLA in healthy donors. Study-wide results and caveats: A later analysis reported that several of the most significant clusters appeared to be linked to common viral pathogens, among them Epstein-Barr virus. Later on, an analysis tied 15,000 to 20,000 TCR beta sequences to HLA alleles at 0.05 false discovery rate. Later analysis indicated greater clonal expansion among HLA-associated TCR beta chains than among equally common other chains.

With regard to this clone: What it binds is unknown.

Germline V lookup: CDR1 SGHVS, CDR2 FNYEAQ. This CDR3 has 15 residues. V shed 5 bases, J shed 3 bases, and the junction held 8 bases outside the gene matches. PCR amplification relied on 60 Vbeta primers (plus 13 Jbeta primers). TCRdb's copy holds only in-frame clones and misses some; the assay was immunoSEQ multiplex PCR. Among about 82,000 clones listed, 70% to 80% were seen once. The chain joins TRBV7-6 to TRBJ2-7, with 9 bases fitting TRBD1. This sequence was found in a man between 60 and 75 years old in good health and CMV-seronegative. Sequenced: PBMCs. The CDR3: CASSRDRTGDYEQYF. In DNA form, the CDR3 reads TGTGCCAGCAGCCGGGACCGGACAGGGGACTACGAGCAGTACTTC.